This TCR beta chain was retrieved from a study of blood T cells in healthy people across ages. General observations from the study: Across samples, TCR beta diversity tracked strongly with naive T cell percentage.

V dropped 9 bases and J dropped 4; count of bases not matched to a gene: 10. The CDR3 covers 15 residues. CDR1 is MNHEY and CDR2 is SVGEGT in the germline V gene. This clonotype was found once. Its antigen is unidentified. Together with a sample-barcoded 5' primer, a J-beta primer mix was included in a second PCR lasting about 7 to 11 cycles. Researchers report that a template-switch adaptor with 12 random nucleotides tagged each cDNA molecule. A single record per CDR3 protein comes from TCRdb applying MiXCR to the 5' RACE reads. The repertoire holds about a million distinct CDR3 sequences, 30% to 40% seen once, with less than 15% in the top ten.

The sequenced sample was blood. The V gene is TRBV6-2 or TRBV6-3, the J gene TRBJ2-5; 11 nucleotides line up with TRBD2. This sequence was found in a man between 18 and 29 years old in good health. As DNA, the CDR3 is TGTGCCAGTCTAGCGGGGGGAGTTTCGGGAGAGACCCAGTACTTC. Translated, it gives CASLAGGVSGETQYF.